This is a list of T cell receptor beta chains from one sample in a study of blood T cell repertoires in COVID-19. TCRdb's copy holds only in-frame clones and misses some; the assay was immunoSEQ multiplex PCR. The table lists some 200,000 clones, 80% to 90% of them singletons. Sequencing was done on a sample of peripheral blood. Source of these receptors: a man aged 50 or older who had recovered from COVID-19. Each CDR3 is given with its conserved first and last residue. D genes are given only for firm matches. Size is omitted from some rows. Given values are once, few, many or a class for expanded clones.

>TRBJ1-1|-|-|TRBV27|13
CASSLRGYTEAFF
TGTGCCAGCAGTTTAAGAGGGTACACTGAAGCTTTCTTT
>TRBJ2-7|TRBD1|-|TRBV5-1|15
CASSLRTGGAYEQYF
TGCGCCAGCAGCCTACGGACAGGGGGCGCCTACGAGCAGTACTTC
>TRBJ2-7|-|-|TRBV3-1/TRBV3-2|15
CASSQGRLAPHEQYF
TGTGCCAGCAGCCAAGGGAGGCTAGCGCCCCACGAGCAGTACTTC
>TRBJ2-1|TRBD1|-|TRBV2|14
CASTPGQSFNEQFF
TGTGCCAGCACCCCGGGACAGAGCTTCAATGAGCAGTTCTTC
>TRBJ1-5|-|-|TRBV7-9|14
CASSVGNGNQPQHF
TGTGCCAGCAGCGTCGGGAATGGCAATCAGCCCCAGCATTTT
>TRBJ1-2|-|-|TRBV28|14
CASRFRGTLSSYTF
TGTGCCAGCAGATTCAGGGGAACCCTTTCGAGCTACACCTTC
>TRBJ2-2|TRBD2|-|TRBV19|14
CASSGGLAAGELFF
TGTGCCAGTAGTGGAGGACTAGCAGCCGGGGAGCTGTTTTTT
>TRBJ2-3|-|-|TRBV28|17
CASSFLGGIWGTDTQYF
TGTGCCAGCAGTTTCTTGGGGGGTATTTGGGGCACAGATACGCAGTATTTT
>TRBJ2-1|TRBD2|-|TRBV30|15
CAWSVKLAGADEQFF
TGTGCCTGGAGTGTAAAACTAGCGGGAGCTGATGAGCAGTTCTTC
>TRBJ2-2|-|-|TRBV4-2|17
CASSQERPTTYTGELFF
TGTGCCAGCAGCCAAGAGAGACCGACTACGTACACCGGGGAGCTGTTTTTT
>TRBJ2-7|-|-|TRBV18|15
CASSADGLSSYEQYF
TGTGCCAGCTCAGCGGACGGACTGAGCTCCTACGAGCAGTACTTC
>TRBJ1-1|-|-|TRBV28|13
CASTLGPYLEAFF
TGTGCCAGCACCCTTGGGCCGTACCTTGAAGCTTTCTTT
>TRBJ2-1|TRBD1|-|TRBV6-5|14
CASSLDRGINEQFF
TGTGCCAGCAGTCTGGACAGGGGAATCAATGAGCAGTTCTTC
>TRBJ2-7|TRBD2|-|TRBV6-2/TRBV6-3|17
CASSPVIAGGSPYEQYF
TGTGCCAGCAGCCCTGTGATAGCGGGAGGCTCCCCCTACGAGCAGTACTTC
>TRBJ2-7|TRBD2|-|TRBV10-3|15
CAIKTGTSGSYEQYF
TGTGCCATCAAAACCGGGACTAGCGGGAGTTACGAGCAGTACTTC
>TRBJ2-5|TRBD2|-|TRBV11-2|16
CASSPDRGGVRETQYF
TGTGCCAGCAGCCCCGACCGGGGGGGCGTCCGAGAGACCCAGTACTTC
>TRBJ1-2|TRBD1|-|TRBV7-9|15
CASSSTGTGAGGYTF
TGTGCCAGCAGCTCTACCGGGACAGGGGCGGGTGGCTACACCTTC
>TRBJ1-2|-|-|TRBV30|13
CAWSVAHIYGYTF
TGTGCCTGGAGTGTAGCCCATATCTATGGCTACACCTTC
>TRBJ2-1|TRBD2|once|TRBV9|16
CASSSQPGLVLDEQFF
TGTGCCAGCAGCTCACAACCGGGACTAGTTTTAGATGAGCAGTTCTTC
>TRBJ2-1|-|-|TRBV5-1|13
CASSLTQQVEQFF
TGCGCCAGCAGCTTGACCCAACAAGTAGAGCAGTTCTTC
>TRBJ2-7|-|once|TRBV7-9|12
CASSSTEIRQYF
TGTGCCAGCAGCTCCACTGAGATACGGCAGTACTTC
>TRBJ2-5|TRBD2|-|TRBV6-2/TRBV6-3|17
CASSYSTSGRAWKTQYF
TGTGCCAGCAGTTACTCCACTAGCGGGAGGGCTTGGAAGACCCAGTACTTC
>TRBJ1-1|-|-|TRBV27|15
CASTPLGAGDTEAFF
TGTGCCAGCACCCCCCTAGGGGCAGGTGACACTGAAGCTTTCTTT
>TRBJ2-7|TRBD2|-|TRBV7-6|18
CASRQRTSGSQGVGEQYF
TGTGCCAGTCGACAACGCACTAGCGGGAGTCAGGGCGTGGGGGAGCAGTACTTC
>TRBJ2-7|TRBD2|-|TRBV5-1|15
CASSLGAGETYEQYF
TGCGCCAGCAGCTTGGGAGCGGGAGAGACCTACGAGCAGTACTTC
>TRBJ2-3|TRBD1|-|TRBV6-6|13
CASRDRGTDTQYF
TGTGCCAGCAGAGACAGGGGCACAGATACGCAGTATTTT
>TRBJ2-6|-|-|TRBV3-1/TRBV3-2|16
CASSADRYSGANVLTF
TGTGCCAGCAGCGCGGACAGATACTCTGGGGCCAACGTCCTGACTTTC
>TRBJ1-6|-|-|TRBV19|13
CASSIVENSPLHF
TGTGCCAGTAGTATCGTGGAGAATTCACCCCTCCACTTT
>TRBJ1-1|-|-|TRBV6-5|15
CATQLTTVQNTEAFF
TGTGCCACCCAGCTTACGACAGTCCAGAACACTGAAGCTTTCTTT
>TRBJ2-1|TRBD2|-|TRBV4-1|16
CASSPAGLAGFGEQFF
TGCGCCAGCAGCCCAGCAGGACTAGCGGGGTTCGGTGAGCAGTTCTTC
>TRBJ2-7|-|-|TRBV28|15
CASSAPGDTPYEQYF
TGTGCCAGCAGTGCGCCGGGAGATACTCCCTACGAGCAGTACTTC
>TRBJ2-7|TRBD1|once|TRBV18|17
CASSPKGPGQGFHEQYF
TGTGCCAGCTCACCAAAAGGTCCGGGACAGGGTTTTCACGAGCAGTACTTC
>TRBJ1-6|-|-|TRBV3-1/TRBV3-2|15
CASSQGGVSNSPLHF
TGTGCCAGCAGCCAAGGGGGGGTATCTAATTCACCCCTCCACTTT
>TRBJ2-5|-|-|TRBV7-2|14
CASSLGAGAETQYF
TGTGCCAGCAGCTTAGGTGCGGGGGCAGAGACCCAGTACTTC
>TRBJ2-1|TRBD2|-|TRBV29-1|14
CSVEDMGSGSQQFF
TGCAGCGTTGAAGATATGGGTAGCGGGAGCCAGCAGTTCTTC
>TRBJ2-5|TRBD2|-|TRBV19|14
CASSIGRSQETQYF
TGTGCCAGTAGTATCGGGAGGTCTCAAGAGACCCAGTACTTC
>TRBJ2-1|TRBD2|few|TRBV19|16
CASSPTSGRTYNEQFF
TGTGCCAGTAGTCCTACTAGCGGGAGGACCTACAATGAGCAGTTCTTC
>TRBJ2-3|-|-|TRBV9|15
CASSVEVGGYDTQYF
TGTGCCAGCAGCGTAGAAGTGGGAGGCTACGATACGCAGTATTTT
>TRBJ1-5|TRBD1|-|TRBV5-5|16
CASSSLGQGSNQPQHF
TGTGCCAGCAGCTCACTAGGACAGGGGAGCAATCAGCCCCAGCATTTT
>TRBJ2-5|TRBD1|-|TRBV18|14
CASSPTGVGETQYF
TGTGCCAGCTCACCTACAGGGGTTGGGGAGACCCAGTACTTC
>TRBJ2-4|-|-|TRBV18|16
CASSPPNRLGDNIQYF
TGTGCCAGCTCACCACCTAACAGGCTAGGTGATAACATTCAGTACTTC
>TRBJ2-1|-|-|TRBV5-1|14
CASSLLSSYNEQFF
TGCGCCAGCAGCCTATTGAGCTCCTACAATGAGCAGTTCTTC
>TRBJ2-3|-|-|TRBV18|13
CASSPRQTDTQYF
TGTGCCAGCTCACCGCGGCAGACAGATACGCAGTATTTT
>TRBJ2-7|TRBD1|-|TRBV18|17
CASSPLLQGVGSYEQYF
TGTGCCAGCTCACCACTATTACAGGGGGTCGGATCCTACGAGCAGTACTTC
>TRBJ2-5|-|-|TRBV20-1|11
CSARARETQYF
TGCAGTGCTAGGGCTAGGGAGACCCAGTACTTC
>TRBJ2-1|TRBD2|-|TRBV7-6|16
CASSPGTSPVGNEQFF
TGTGCCAGCAGCCCAGGGACTAGCCCCGTCGGGAATGAGCAGTTCTTC
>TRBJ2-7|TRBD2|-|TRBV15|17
CATSRGSFGGGPNEQYF
TGTGCCACCAGCAGAGGTTCCTTCGGGGGAGGGCCGAACGAGCAGTACTTC
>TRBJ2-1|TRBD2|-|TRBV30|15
CAWRGVGTSGAPPFF
TGTGCCTGGAGGGGAGTCGGGACTAGCGGGGCACCCCCGTTCTTC
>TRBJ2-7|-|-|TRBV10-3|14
CAISESRQGGEQYF
TGTGCCATCAGTGAGTCGAGACAGGGAGGCGAGCAGTACTTC
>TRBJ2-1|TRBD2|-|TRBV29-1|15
CSVVLPSGRALEQFF
TGCAGCGTTGTGCTACCTAGCGGGAGGGCCTTGGAGCAGTTCTTC
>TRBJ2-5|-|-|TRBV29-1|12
CSVEFSQETQYF
TGCAGCGTTGAGTTCAGCCAAGAGACCCAGTACTTC
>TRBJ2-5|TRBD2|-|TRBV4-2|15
CASSQVASGKETQYF
TGTGCCAGCAGCCAAGTTGCTAGCGGGAAAGAGACCCAGTACTTC
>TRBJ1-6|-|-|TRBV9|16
CASSARGKSYNSPLHF
TGTGCCAGCAGCGCCCGGGGAAAGTCCTATAATTCACCCCTCCACTTT
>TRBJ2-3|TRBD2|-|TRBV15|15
CATSRVAGVGDTQYF
TGTGCCACCAGCAGGGTTGCGGGAGTTGGAGATACGCAGTATTTT